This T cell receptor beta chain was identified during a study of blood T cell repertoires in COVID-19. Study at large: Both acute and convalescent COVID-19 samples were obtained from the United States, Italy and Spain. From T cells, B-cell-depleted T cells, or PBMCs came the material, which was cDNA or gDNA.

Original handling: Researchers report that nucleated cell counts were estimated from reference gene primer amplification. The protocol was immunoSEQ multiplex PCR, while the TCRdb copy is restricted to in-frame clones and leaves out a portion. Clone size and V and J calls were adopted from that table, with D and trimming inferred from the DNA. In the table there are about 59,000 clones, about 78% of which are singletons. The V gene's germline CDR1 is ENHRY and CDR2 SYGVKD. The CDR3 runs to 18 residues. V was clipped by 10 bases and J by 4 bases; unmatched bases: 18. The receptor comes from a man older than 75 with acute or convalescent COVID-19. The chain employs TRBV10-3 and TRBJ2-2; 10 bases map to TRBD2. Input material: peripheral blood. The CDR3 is CATTGASGSFRGTGELFF. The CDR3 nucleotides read TGTGCCACAACCGGGGCTAGCGGGAGCTTTAGGGGCACCGGGGAGCTGTTTTTT.